A single sample is the source of the 17 T cell receptor beta chains below, sequenced in a study of intratumoral heterogeneity in liver cancer. TCRdb keeps only in-frame clones here, not all; method: immunoSEQ multiplex PCR. The table shows some 20,000 clones, with roughly 66% occurring only once. Here the sequenced sample was tumor-adjacent normal tissue, taken before any cancer treatment. The receptors were sampled from a woman in her 70s with hepatocellular carcinoma.

The J gene is TRBJ1-4, the V gene TRBV28; D gene unclear. The V gene lost 6 bases and the J gene lost 7 bases, with 9 bases spanning the gap. Germline V gives CDR1 MDHEN, CDR2 SYDVKM. This CDR3 is built from 12 residues. In DNA form, the CDR3 reads TGTGCCAGCAGGGGATTGGTTGAAAAACTGTTTTTT. Protein product: CASRGLVEKLFF.

The chain is built from TRBV6-5 and TRBJ1-4, with a tentative D call TRBD1 (5 bases). Trimming removed 8 bases at V and 4 bases at J, with 11 bases between. The CDR3 totals 13 residues. Germline CDR1 and CDR2: MNHEY and SVGAGI. CDR3 nucleotides: TGTGCCAGCCGGGGAGGGGTTAATGAAAAACTGTTTTTT. Protein: CASRGGVNEKLFF.

The chain couples TRBV29-1 to TRBJ2-5, with 10 bases lining up with TRBD1. The CDR3 has 13 amino acids. From germline, CDR1 is SQVTM and CDR2 ANQGSEA. Trimming took 7 bases from V and 4 from J; bases not matched to a gene: 6. DNA for the CDR3: TGCAGCGCTGGACAGGGGGAGACAGAGACCCAGTACTTC. It codes for CSAGQGETETQYF. Filled out from reference TRBV29-1 and TRBJ2-5, the complete variable domain reads SAVISQKPSRDICQRGTSLTIQCQVDSQVTMMFWYRQQPGQSLTLIATANQGSEATYESGFVIDKFPISRPNLTFSTLTVSNMSPEDSSIYLCSAGQGETETQYFGPGTRLLVL.

The rearrangement joins TRBV27 to TRBJ2-7, with 9 bases that match TRBD1. The CDR3 has 13 amino acids. The V gene end was trimmed by 5 bases and the J gene end by 6 bases; junction bases not matched to a gene: 5. From germline, CDR1 is MNHEY and CDR2 SMNVEV (reference sequence). The CDR3: CASSPGQGLEQYF. The CDR3 DNA reads TGTGCCAGCAGTCCGGGACAGGGCCTCGAGCAGTACTTC.

Concerning this clone itself: Distinct nucleotide sequences in the sample also encode this CDR3. The genes are TRBV5-1 and TRBJ2-7, with no clear D. The CDR3 length is 12 residues. The V gene's germline CDR1 is SGHRS and CDR2 YFSETQ. The V gene lost 2 bases and the J gene lost 7 bases, with 10 bases spanning the gap. The CDR3 spells CASSFSSGEQYF. DNA for the CDR3: TGCGCCAGCAGCTTCAGTTCCGGTGAGCAGTACTTC.

The gene calls are TRBV6-6 and TRBJ1-2, with TRBD1 matching over 9 bases. The germline CDR1 and CDR2 sequences are MNHNY and SVGAGI (reference sequence). Germline trimming cut 6 bases from V and 6 bases from J; bases unmatched to any gene: 8. The CDR3 contains 14 residues. The CDR3 loop is CASRSGQGTDGYTF. The DNA for the CDR3 is TGTGCCAGCAGATCCGGACAGGGGACTGATGGCTACACCTTC.

V and J are TRBV6-5 and TRBJ1-1; 7 nucleotides line up with TRBD1. The CDR3 sequence is 13 residues long. J was trimmed by 1 base and V by 6 bases; bases with no gene match: 2. Germline CDR1 reads MNHEY; CDR2 reads SVGAGI. CDR3 in amino acids: CASRRTGNTEAFF. The CDR3 DNA reads as TGTGCCAGCAGGCGGACAGGGAACACTGAAGCTTTCTTT.

This clone has just one count. The chain links TRBV5-1 to TRBJ2-3, with 12 nucleotides matching TRBD2. The CDR3 is 14 amino acids. The germline V gene has CDR1 SGHRS and CDR2 YFSETQ. Germline trimming cut 6 bases from V and 5 bases from J; bases unmatched to any gene: 4. Here the CDR3 reads CASTSGRAGDTQYF. The DNA for the CDR3 is TGCGCCAGCACTAGCGGGAGGGCAGGAGATACGCAGTATTTT. Using reference TRBV5-1 and TRBJ2-3 for the parts outside the CDR3, the full variable domain is KAGVTQTPRYLIKTRGQQVTLSCSPISGHRSVSWYQQTPGQGLQFLFEYFSETQRNKGNFPGRFSGRQFSNSRSEMNVSTLELGDSALYLCASTSGRAGDTQYFGPGTRLTVL.

This chain uses TRBV5-1 with TRBJ1-3, with D maybe TRBD1 (5 bases). Germline CDR1 and CDR2: SGHRS and YFSETQ. Deletions cut 6 bases from V and 15 bases from J, with 31 bases between. The CDR3 runs to 16 residues. The CDR3: CASNREPGRASHLGYF. The CDR3 DNA sequence: TGCGCCAGCAACCGTGAACCGGGACGTGCGTCCCACCTTGGATATTTT.

The chain couples TRBV10-1 to TRBJ2-3; TRBD1 is a possible D gene (5 bases). V was trimmed by 6 bases and J by 2 bases, leaving 12 bases between them. The CDR3 length is 14 residues. Germline V lookup: CDR1 WNHNN, CDR2 SYGVQD (reference sequence). The DNA for the CDR3 is TGCGCCAGCAGGGGGTGGACAACCACAGATACGCAGTATTTT. It specifies CASRGWTTTDTQYF.

This chain connects TRBV5-6 to TRBJ1-2, with 11 bases fitting TRBD1. The junction had 6 bases not matched to a gene; V was cut back by 4 bases and J by 4 bases. Germline CDR1 SGHDT, CDR2 YYEEEE. The CDR3 totals 15 residues. CDR3 in DNA: TGTGCCAGCAGCCCTGGACAGGGGGCTGGCTATGGCTACACCTTC. Encoded protein: CASSPGQGAGYGYTF. The whole variable domain, remainder taken from reference TRBV5-6 and TRBJ1-2, is DAGVTQSPTHLIKTRGQQVTLRCSPKSGHDTVSWYQQALGQGPQFIFQYYEEEERQRGNFPDRFSGHQFPNYSSELNVNALLLGDSALYLCASSPGQGAGYGYTFGSGTRLTVV.

The rearrangement links TRBV5-5 to TRBJ2-7, with D unclear. This CDR3 region has 12 residues. V was shortened by 5 bases and J by 5 bases, with 11 bases between the two germline ends. Germline loops: CDR1 SGHKS, CDR2 YYEKEE (reference sequence). The CDR3 loop is CASSYSPDEQYF. The CDR3 DNA reads TGTGCCAGCAGTTATTCCCCGGACGAGCAGTACTTC.

Judged by abundance, this clone is medium-sized. The chain recombines TRBV5-1 with TRBJ2-5; 9 bases agree with TRBD2. Per germline, CDR1 SGHRS and CDR2 YFSETQ. The CDR3 has 20 residues. Germline trimming cut 3 bases from V and 4 bases from J; bases unmatched to any gene: 22. CDR3 DNA sequence: TGCGCCAGCAGCTCGGGGGCTCAACTAGCGGGTATACTGAGGAGAGAGACCCAGTACTTC. Translated: CASSSGAQLAGILRRETQYF.

This clone showed up just once. The chain combines TRBV6-5 with TRBJ1-2; 7 nucleotides match TRBD1. V lost 6 bases to trimming and J lost 8 bases; unmatched junction nucleotides: 9. The V gene's germline CDR1 is MNHEY and CDR2 SVGAGI. This CDR3 contains 13 residues. CDR3 protein: CASSRPGTDGYTF. The CDR3 DNA is TGTGCCAGCAGCCGTCCCGGGACAGACGGCTACACCTTC.

In this sample, this clone turned up a few times. The chain is built from TRBV25-1 and TRBJ2-7; D ambiguous. The V end lost 6 bases, the J end lost 2 bases, and 11 bases lay between the germline ends. The CDR3 contains 13 residues. From germline, CDR1 is MGHDK and CDR2 SYGVNS. Here the CDR3 DNA reads TGTGCCAGCAGACCATCGAGTACCTACGAGCAGTACTTC. Translation gives CASRPSSTYEQYF.

This clone was seen only a few times. This sequence joins TRBV9 and TRBJ2-1; TRBD2 agrees at 10 bases. The CDR3 has 15 residues. CDR1 SGDLS and CDR2 YYNGEE come from the germline V gene. V lost 0 bases and J lost 10; bases outside the gene matches: 7. The CDR3 region has the DNA TGTGCCAGCAGCGTAGTAGCGGGAGGCTCCGGGGAGCAGTTCTTC. Protein sequence: CASSVVAGGSGEQFF.

The rearrangement links TRBV11-2 to TRBJ2-7, with 8 bases fitting TRBD2. The V and J ends lost 5 bases and 3 bases, in that order; junction bases with no gene match: 9. CDR1 SGHAT and CDR2 FQNNGV come from the germline V gene. CDR3 length: 15 residues. The CDR3, as DNA: TGTGCCAGCAGCGCACCCAGCGGGAGTCTCTACGAGCAGTACTTC. Encoded protein: CASSAPSGSLYEQYF.